The 24 T cell receptor beta chains below were found in one sample sequenced in a study of OX40 agonist ivuxolimab in advanced cancers. The assay was immunoSEQ multiplex PCR, and TCRdb's table has in-frame clones only and misses some. Seen here are about 38,000 clones, 70% to 90% observed once, and the top ten hold around 46%. The specimen comprised CD4+ or CD8+ T cells sorted from blood, sampled in a trial of the OX40 agonist ivuxolimab. Source of these receptors: an adult with an advanced solid tumor such as melanoma, head and neck, liver or kidney cancer.

The chain recombines TRBV30 with TRBJ1-1; 8 nucleotides agree with TRBD1. Germline assignment: CDR1 GTSNPN and CDR2 SVGIG (reference sequence). The CDR3 totals 16 residues. V shed 2 bases, J shed 1 base, and the junction held 9 bases outside the gene matches. The CDR3 sequence is CAWSRYGDRGNTEAFF. DNA of the CDR3: TGTGCCTGGAGTAGGTATGGAGACAGGGGGAACACTGAAGCTTTCTTT.

The rearrangement joins TRBV4-2 to TRBJ2-7; D remains ambiguous. Germline CDR1 is LGHNA and CDR2 is YNFKEQ. V lost 0 bases to trimming and J lost 5 bases, with 14 bases between them. This CDR3 has 15 amino acids. CDR3 sequence reads: CASSQDPSSWDEQYF. The CDR3 coding sequence is TGTGCCAGCAGCCAAGACCCCTCCAGCTGGGACGAGCAGTACTTC.

In its sample, this clone was seen once. The chain couples TRBV6-6 to TRBJ1-3, with TRBD1 matching over 8 bases. The junction had 5 bases not matched to a gene; V was cut back by 4 bases and J by 6 bases. This CDR3 contains 14 residues. Germline V gene lookup returns CDR1 MNHNY and CDR2 SVGAGI (reference sequence). The CDR3 nucleotides read TGTGCCAGCAGTTCTTTGACAGGGGAAAACACCATATATTTT. Translated: CASSSLTGENTIYF.

This clone showed up just a few times. The CDR3 loop reads CASSQFSYNSPLHF. CDR3 nucleotide sequence: TGCGCCAGCAGCCAATTCTCCTATAATTCACCCCTCCACTTT. The chain joins TRBV4-1 to TRBJ1-6; D is unresolved. Trimming stripped 2 bases from V and 0 bases from J, with 2 bases between. Germline-derived CDR1 and CDR2 are MGHRA and YSYEKL. The CDR3 has 14 amino acids.

V is TRBV4-1 and J is TRBJ1-6; a weak D match, TRBD1 (5 bases). The CDR3 covers 15 residues. Germline CDR1 reads MGHRA; CDR2 reads YSYEKL. Trimming pared 1 base from V and 10 bases from J, leaving 14 bases between. CDR3 sequence reads: CASSQVSGSGSPLHF. In nucleotides, the CDR3 is TGCGCCAGCAGCCAAGTTTCAGGGTCCGGCTCACCCCTCCACTTT.

The chain has TRBV5-6 and TRBJ1-5, with no clear D. The CDR3 sequence is 15 residues long. In germline, CDR1 is SGHDT, CDR2 YYEEEE. Trimming shortened V by 0 bases and J by 11 bases, and 18 bases separated the two germline ends. The CDR3 coding sequence is TGTGCCAGCAGCTTGGTAGCGGACCCACCTTGGGCCCAGCATTTT. It codes for CASSLVADPPWAQHF.

V and J are TRBV9 and TRBJ2-3, with TRBD2 identical over 7 bases. CDR1 and CDR2 (germline): SGDLS, YYNGEE. V was pared by 0 bases and J by 2 bases, with 6 bases of the junction left unmatched. CDR3 size: 16 residues. Written as DNA, the CDR3 is TGTGCCAGCAGCGTAGAAGGCGGGGGATTCACAGATACGCAGTATTTT. The encoded protein is CASSVEGGGFTDTQYF.

The sample holds a few counts of this clone. The chain couples TRBV5-8 to TRBJ2-7; 7 nucleotides align to TRBD1. This CDR3 contains 14 residues. Germline-derived CDR1 and CDR2 are SGHTS and YDEGEE. The trim removed 1 base at V and 4 bases at J, leaving 5 bases unmatched. The CDR3 region is CASSLRGLLYEQYF. The CDR3 DNA reads as TGTGCCAGCAGCTTGAGGGGGCTGTTGTACGAGCAGTACTTC.

J is TRBJ2-2 and V is TRBV9; 10 positions agree with TRBD1. CDR3 length equals 16 residues. The V gene end was trimmed by 6 bases and the J gene end by 5 bases; junction bases not matched to a gene: 10. The germline V gene has CDR1 SGDLS and CDR2 YYNGEE. In DNA form, the CDR3 reads TGTGCCAGCACCGGAGTAGGGACAGGGGATACCGGGGAGCTGTTTTTT. It encodes CASTGVGTGDTGELFF.

This rearrangement joins TRBV7-6 to TRBJ1-1; D uncertain. Germline V gene lookup returns CDR1 SGHVS and CDR2 FNYEAQ. The length of the CDR3 is 14 residues. V was clipped by 2 bases and J by 5 bases, with 12 bases between them. The CDR3 coding sequence is TGTGCCAGCAGCTTATTAGAGAGTGAAACTGAAGCTTTCTTT. It is translated as CASSLLESETEAFF. Looking up the rest from reference TRBV7-6 and TRBJ1-1 gives the full variable domain: GAGVSQSPRYKVTKRGQDVALRCDPISGHVSLYWYRQALGQGPEFLTYFNYEAQQDKSGLPNDRFSAERPEGSISTLTIQRTEQRDSAMYRCASSLLESETEAFFGQGTRLTVV.

V usage is TRBV27 and J usage is TRBJ2-4, with D possibly being TRBD2 (5 bases). V dropped 3 bases and J dropped 8 bases, with 17 bases sitting between them. The germline gives CDR1 MNHEY, CDR2 SMNVEV (reference sequence). CDR3 length: 15 residues. CDR3 DNA sequence: TGTGCCAGCAGTTTCTATGGCAGCTTGAGGGACATTCAGTACTTC. Its protein product is CASSFYGSLRDIQYF.

This clone was recorded only once. The junction differs from germline at one of its ends, possibly a read error. This chain uses TRBV5-3 with TRBJ1-1; D ambiguous. TRBV5-3 is recorded as an ORF, its role being uncertain. The CDR3 consists of 15 residues. CDR3 region: CASSLVVVRSTEAFF. As DNA, the CDR3 is TGTGCCAGCAGCTTGGTGGTGGTAAGGAGCACTGAAGCTTTCTTT.

The rearrangement joins TRBV5-1 to TRBJ2-2; 8 bases align to TRBD1. The trim removed 1 base at V and 0 bases at J, leaving 14 bases unmatched. Germline loops: CDR1 SGHRS, CDR2 YFSETQ. The CDR3 length is 20 residues. The CDR3 loop reads CASSLTVRGRFSPNTGELFF. CDR3 sequence (DNA): TGCGCCAGCAGCTTGACGGTCAGGGGGCGCTTTTCCCCGAACACCGGGGAGCTGTTTTTT.

The gene calls are TRBV6-5 and TRBJ2-1, with no clear D. V lost 2 bases, J lost 7 bases, and 12 bases lay in between. The CDR3 consists of 14 residues. Germline assignment: CDR1 MNHEY and CDR2 SVGAGI. CDR3 nucleotides: TGTGCCAGCAGTTACATTTCCGGAAGGAATGAGCAGTTCTTC. Its protein is CASSYISGRNEQFF.

A single count supports this clone. The J gene is TRBJ2-5, the V gene TRBV5-1; 9 nucleotides line up with TRBD1. The CDR3 sequence is 14 residues long. The junction had 3 bases not matched to a gene; V was cut back by 4 bases and J by 2 bases. Germline values: CDR1 SGHRS, CDR2 YFSETQ. CDR3 residues: CASSTGQGQETQYF. The CDR3 region has the DNA TGCGCCAGCAGCACCGGACAGGGGCAAGAGACCCAGTACTTC.

This clone was seen a few times. The V gene is TRBV28, the J gene TRBJ1-6; no reliable D call. The V gene's germline CDR1 is MDHEN and CDR2 SYDVKM. This CDR3 has 15 residues. V lost 8 bases to trimming and J lost 0 bases, with 11 bases between them. CDR3 nucleotide sequence: TGTGCCAGCTATAATCCGAGCTCCTATAATTCACCCCTCCACTTT. Residues: CASYNPSSYNSPLHF.

The chain is built from TRBV28 and TRBJ2-7; the D gene is possibly TRBD2 (5 bases). The ends were cut back, 3 bases at V and 0 bases at J, with 9 bases in the middle. This CDR3 has 14 amino acids. Germline V CDR1 and CDR2: MDHEN, SYDVKM. The chain's CDR3 is CASSFEGSSYEQYF. The CDR3 DNA reads TGTGCCAGCAGTTTTGAAGGGAGCTCCTACGAGCAGTACTTC.

The gene calls are TRBV7-9 and TRBJ2-2; no definite D call. Germline V gives CDR1 SEHNR, CDR2 FQNEAQ (reference sequence). The CDR3 loop spans 14 amino acids. V lost 6 bases and J lost 5, with 13 bases in between. This CDR3 reads CASRFEDFTGELFF. In nucleotides, the CDR3 is TGTGCCAGCAGGTTTGAAGATTTTACCGGGGAGCTGTTTTTT.

This chain connects TRBV4-1 to TRBJ2-2; a possible D gene is TRBD1 (7 bases). Germline CDR1 reads MGHRA; CDR2 reads YSYEKL. V dropped 4 bases and J dropped 5 bases, with 14 bases sitting between them. CDR3 length: 15 residues. CDR3 bases: TGCGCCAGCAGCCGCGGGGACAGTGCAACCGGGGAGCTGTTTTTT. As protein: CASSRGDSATGELFF.

In the case of this clone: An end of the junction does not agree with germline; a read error may underlie this. This chain links TRBV7-7 with TRBJ2-1; 13 bases fit TRBD2. Germline assignment: CDR1 SSHAT and CDR2 FNYEAQ (reference sequence). The CDR3 runs to 15 residues. CDR3 bases: TGTGCTAGCAGCTTAGGTGGACTAGCGGGGGTTGAGCAGTTCTTC. Translation: CASSLGGLAGVEQFF.

By share of the sample, this clone is medium-sized. Additional DNA sequences in this sample encode the identical CDR3. The rearrangement joins TRBV28 to TRBJ2-2; 8 bases are shared with TRBD1. CDR1 is MDHEN and CDR2 is SYDVKM in the germline V gene. V shed 11 bases, J shed 8 bases, and the junction held 13 bases outside the gene matches. The CDR3 totals 14 residues. As DNA, the CDR3 is TGTGCCGGGCGTGGGACAGGAAGAGGGGGGGAGCTGTTTTTT. Its protein is CAGRGTGRGGELFF. Based on the CDR3 plus reference TRBV28 and TRBJ2-2, the full variable domain is DVKVTQSSRYLVKRTGEKVFLECVQDMDHENMFWYRQDPGLGLRLIYFSYDVKMKEKGDIPEGYSVSREKKERFSLILESASTNQTSMYLCAGRGTGRGGELFFGEGSRLTVL.

The V and J genes are TRBV30 and TRBJ2-3, with 9 bases that match TRBD2. CDR1 is GTSNPN and CDR2 is SVGIG in the germline V gene (reference sequence). J gave up 4 bases and V 3 bases, and 2 bases lay outside the gene matches. This CDR3 comprises 13 residues. The CDR3 region has the DNA TGTGCCTGGAGCCGCGGGGGGGCAGATACGCAGTATTTT. As protein: CAWSRGGADTQYF.

Only one count was recorded for this clone. The chain combines TRBV6-5 with TRBJ1-2, with 7 bases matching TRBD1. CDR3 length: 15 amino acids. The V segment lost 2 bases and the J segment 6 bases; nucleotides outside the gene matches: 9. Germline loops: CDR1 MNHEY, CDR2 SVGAGI. The CDR3 nucleotides are TGTGCCAGCAGTTACATCCCAGGGGGGCCTAATGGCTACACCTTC. Its protein product is CASSYIPGGPNGYTF.

The chain uses TRBV7-2 and TRBJ2-1, with 7 bases that match TRBD1. Germline-derived CDR1 and CDR2 are SGHTA and FQGNSA. This CDR3 comprises 15 residues. V was clipped by 3 bases and J by 2 bases; unmatched bases: 4. The CDR3 bases are TGTGCCAGCAGCTTGGGAGACAGGGCCTACAATGAGCAGTTCTTC. Amino acid sequence: CASSLGDRAYNEQFF.